A single sample gave rise to the 27 T cell receptor beta chains below, sequenced in a study of T cells in Graves' hyperthyroidism and ophthalmopathy (dated 2019 in TCRdb). Library construction relied on multiplex PCR. The sequencing machine was an Illumina HiSeq 2000. The TCR beta CDR3 regions were amplified from the RNA transcripts. A first-round RT-PCR of the TCR CDR3 used the HTBI primer set with the Qiagen OneStep RT-PCR kit. TCRdb itself trimmed the public reads at Q25 with fastp, ran MiXCR and retained productive beta chains. Every CDR3 protein is listed once, alongside the most common genes and DNA of its rows. The table for this sample lists roughly 720,000 distinct CDR3 sequences; 17% of them were counted only once. The ten largest clones add up to 15% to 17% of the sample. The material sequenced was blood. These receptors were obtained from a man aged 50 or older with Graves' hyperthyroidism.

The chain carries TRBV30 and TRBJ1-2, with TRBD1 as a possible D gene (5 bases). CDR1 GTSNPN and CDR2 SVGIG come from the germline V gene (reference sequence). The CDR3 totals 15 residues. The V end lost 3 bases, the J end lost 0 bases, and 14 bases lay between the germline ends. CDR3 sequence: CAWSETGTANYGYTF. In DNA, the CDR3 is TGTGCCTGGAGCGAAACAGGAACCGCTAACTATGGCTACACCTTC.

This clonotype has more than one count but fewer than ten. The chain links TRBV18 to TRBJ1-2, with 7 bases that match TRBD1. V shed 6 bases, J shed 6 bases, and the junction held 10 bases outside the gene matches. The CDR3 has 14 residues. Germline-derived CDR1 and CDR2 are KGHSH and LQKENI. In DNA, the CDR3 is TGTGCCAGCTCCCGGGAAAGGGGGCAGGATGGCTACACCTTC. Residues: CASSRERGQDGYTF. The variable domain in full, with the rest retrieved from reference TRBV18 and TRBJ1-2, is NAGVMQNPRHLVRRRGQEARLRCSPMKGHSHVYWYRQLPEEGLKFMVYLQKENIIDESGMPKERFSAEFPKEGPSILRIQQVVRGDSAAYFCASSRERGQDGYTFGSGTRLTVV.

Many counts were recorded for this clonotype. The chain has TRBV19 and TRBJ1-1, with TRBD1 as a possible D gene (6 bases). V gave up 3 bases and J gave up 4 bases, with 18 bases separating them. This CDR3 is 16 amino acids long. Looked up from germline, CDR1 is LNHDA and CDR2 is SQIVND (reference sequence). The CDR3 here is CASSIFQGRTGTEAFF. DNA for the CDR3: TGTGCCAGTAGTATCTTCCAGGGGCGGACGGGCACTGAAGCTTTCTTT.

This clonotype has more than one count but fewer than ten. This rearrangement joins TRBV14 to TRBJ1-2; TRBD1 aligns across 8 bases. The CDR3 runs 16 residues. The V gene end was trimmed by 4 bases and the J gene end by 3 bases; junction bases not matched to a gene: 10. CDR1 is SGHDN and CDR2 is FVKESK in the germline V gene. The CDR3 sequence is CASSPRPGQAYYGYTF. The CDR3 DNA reads as TGTGCCAGCAGCCCACGACCGGGACAGGCGTACTATGGCTACACCTTC.

The J gene is TRBJ2-5, the V gene TRBV29-1; TRBD2 matches 10 bases. V trimming: 4 bases; J trimming: 4 bases; junction bases outside the gene matches: 6. CDR1 SQVTM and CDR2 ANQGSEA come from the germline V gene. The CDR3 is 14 amino acids. The CDR3 loop is CSVGEAGGLETQYF. Here the CDR3 DNA reads TGCAGCGTTGGGGAAGCGGGAGGGCTAGAGACCCAGTACTTC.

This clonotype was found a few times. The rearrangement uses TRBV5-1 and TRBJ2-1; D uncertain. Germline values: CDR1 SGHRS, CDR2 YFSETQ. V lost 0 bases to trimming and J lost 3 bases, with 7 bases between them. CDR3 length: 14 residues. The CDR3 spells CASSLDWGYNEQFF. Here the CDR3 DNA reads TGCGCCAGCAGCTTGGACTGGGGCTACAATGAGCAGTTCTTC.

This clonotype was seen more than once but under ten times. This chain uses TRBV19 with TRBJ1-5; no clear D. V lost 4 bases and J lost 0, with 16 bases in between. The CDR3 runs to 17 residues. Germline assignment: CDR1 LNHDA and CDR2 SQIVND (reference sequence). This CDR3 is CASSRQAQVNSNQPQHF. The CDR3 nucleotides are TGTGCCAGTAGTAGACAAGCCCAGGTCAATAGCAATCAGCCCCAGCATTTT.

The chain is built from TRBV6-1 and TRBJ2-7; the D gene is possibly TRBD2 (5 bases). The germline V gene encodes CDR1 MNHNS and CDR2 SASEGT. Trimming removed 5 bases from V and 6 bases from J, with 17 bases in between. The CDR3 spans 14 residues. The CDR3 loop is CASSKKDWACEQYF. CDR3 in DNA: TGTGCCAGCAGTAAAAAGGACTGGGCCTGCGAGCAGTACTTC.

This clonotype was picked up a small number of times. The chain joins TRBV11-2 to TRBJ2-7, with D possibly TRBD2 on 6 matching bases. This CDR3 spans 12 amino acids. The V and J ends lost 5 bases and 7 bases respectively, with 12 bases between them. Germline V gives CDR1 SGHAT, CDR2 FQNNGV. The CDR3 region has the DNA TGTGCCAGCAGCCCGGGACTCCAAGAGCAGTACTTC. Protein product: CASSPGLQEQYF.

This clonotype was seen only a few times. This chain connects TRBV24-1 to TRBJ2-1, with D unresolved. With 5 bases removed from V and 9 bases from J, the gap between germline ends came to 7 bases. The CDR3 is 11 amino acids. The V gene's germline CDR1 is KGHDR and CDR2 SFDVKD. This CDR3 is CATSVGLEQFF. The DNA of the CDR3 is TGTGCCACCAGTGTCGGGCTTGAGCAGTTCTTC.

This clonotype was seen repeatedly, ten times or more. The chain's CDR3 is CASSLLTVGGRSSYNEQFF. CDR3 nucleotide sequence: TGTGCCAGCAGCTTATTGACGGTCGGGGGTAGGAGCTCCTACAATGAGCAGTTCTTC. The gene calls are TRBV11-2 and TRBJ2-1; a weak D match, TRBD2 (6 bases). Trimming took 2 bases from V and 0 from J, leaving 20 bases between them. The CDR3 extends over 19 amino acids. Per germline, CDR1 SGHAT and CDR2 FQNNGV.

The sample holds many counts of this clonotype. The V and J genes are TRBV20-1 and TRBJ2-5; TRBD1 aligns across 9 bases. CDR1 is DFQATT, CDR2 SNEGSKA, per germline (reference sequence). The CDR3 has 16 amino acids. J was trimmed by 4 bases and V by 2 bases; bases with no gene match: 11. In DNA form, the CDR3 reads TGCAGTGCTAGACTGACATGGACAGGGGAAGGAGAGACCCAGTACTTC. This translates into CSARLTWTGEGETQYF.

This clonotype was recorded at least ten times. The CDR3, as DNA: TGTGCCAGCAGCTTACGGCAGACTCCCACAGATACGCAGTATTTT. Translating it yields CASSLRQTPTDTQYF. The chain links TRBV7-9 to TRBJ2-3; D is ambiguous. This CDR3 contains 15 residues. V gave up 2 bases and J gave up 2 bases, with 11 bases separating them. The germline CDR1 and CDR2 sequences are SEHNR and FQNEAQ (reference sequence).

V gene TRBV7-9 combines with J gene TRBJ1-4; no firm D call. Germline CDR1 reads SEHNR; CDR2 reads FQNEAQ (reference sequence). This CDR3 region has 13 residues. V lost 3 bases to trimming and J lost 3 bases, with 5 bases between them. The CDR3 spells CASSFTPNEKLFF. The CDR3 DNA is TGTGCCAGCAGCTTTACCCCTAATGAAAAACTGTTTTTT.

This clonotype was observed many times. The chain uses TRBV24-1 and TRBJ1-1; D call uncertain. Germline values: CDR1 KGHDR, CDR2 SFDVKD. Trimming stripped 2 bases from V and 5 bases from J, with 8 bases between. The CDR3 contains 13 residues. The CDR3 DNA sequence: TGTGCCACCAGTGATTCTTCAAGGACTGAAGCTTTCTTT. Residues: CATSDSSRTEAFF.

This clonotype was recorded many times. The gene calls are TRBV27 and TRBJ2-1, with 8 bases lining up with TRBD2. V was pared by 5 bases and J by 2 bases, with 5 bases of the junction left unmatched. CDR3 size: 15 residues. Germline loops: CDR1 MNHEY, CDR2 SMNVEV (reference sequence). The CDR3 protein is CASSLGTRAYNEQFF. The CDR3 DNA reads as TGTGCCAGCAGTCTCGGGACTAGAGCCTACAATGAGCAGTTCTTC.

This clonotype was counted between two and nine times. The rearrangement joins TRBV6-2 or TRBV6-3 to TRBJ2-7; TRBD2 aligns across 8 bases. The CDR3 totals 15 residues. The ends lost 6 bases at V and 2 bases at J; junction bases unmatched: 9. Per the germline V gene, CDR1 is MNHEY and CDR2 is SVGEGT. CDR3 sequence reads: CASRTTSGLAYEQYF. The CDR3 nucleotides read TGTGCCAGCAGAACCACTAGCGGATTAGCCTACGAGCAGTACTTC.

This clonotype was seen more than once but under ten times. The V gene is TRBV6-5, the J gene TRBJ2-6; either TRBD1 or TRBD2 may fit D (5 bases each). V gave up 0 bases and J gave up 4 bases, with 13 bases separating them. This CDR3 comprises 17 residues. CDR1 and CDR2 from the germline V gene are MNHEY and SVGAGI. The CDR3 nucleotides read TGTGCCAGCAGTTACTCGAGTGTCGGGGACGGGGCCAACGTCCTGACTTTC. Translation: CASSYSSVGDGANVLTF.

This chain connects TRBV7-2 to TRBJ2-3; no definite D call. Gene TRBJ1-5 matches the end of the DNA better, so the J call may be wrong. The CDR3 spans 16 residues. Per the germline V gene, CDR1 is SGHTA and CDR2 is FQGNSA. The CDR3 coding sequence is TGTGCCAGCAGCTTAGCAGGCGGGAGGGCCTCAGATACGCAGCATTTT. Translation: CASSLAGGRASDTQHF.

This clonotype occurred a few times. Here the CDR3 reads CASSRWDTLGNEQFF. In nucleotides, the CDR3 is TGCGCCAGCAGCCGCTGGGATACGTTGGGCAATGAGCAGTTCTTC. The rearrangement joins TRBV4-1 to TRBJ2-1; D is unresolved. V dropped 4 bases and J dropped 6 bases, with 16 bases sitting between them. Per the germline V gene, CDR1 is MGHRA and CDR2 is YSYEKL. The CDR3 is 15 amino acids.

The genes are TRBV2 and TRBJ2-5; D is possibly TRBD1 or TRBD2 (5 bases each). The V gene lost 0 bases and the J gene lost 0 bases, with 11 bases spanning the gap. CDR3 length: 16 amino acids. Germline loops: CDR1 SNHLY, CDR2 FYNNEI. The CDR3 sequence: CASSEAPGRYQETQYF. The CDR3, as DNA: TGTGCCAGCAGTGAAGCGCCGGGACGTTACCAAGAGACCCAGTACTTC.

This clonotype turned up a few times. The chain links TRBV9 to TRBJ1-2; D remains unclear. Germline-derived CDR1 and CDR2 are SGDLS and YYNGEE. V shed 7 bases and J shed 5 bases, with 12 bases lying between them. The CDR3 contains 12 residues. The CDR3 region has the DNA TGTGCCAGCGCGGGCATGGTTTATGGCTACACCTTC. It specifies CASAGMVYGYTF.

With regard to this clonotype: This may arise from a read error, as a much more abundant clone is one base away. The chain has TRBV6-1 and TRBJ2-7; D is unresolved. Germline-derived CDR1 and CDR2 are MNHNS and SASEGT. Trimming took off 11 bases at V and 3 bases at J, with 26 bases between the two ends. The CDR3 contains 16 residues. The CDR3 sequence is CASTSASGLRGYEQYV. DNA of the CDR3: TGTGCCTCTACCTCAGCGTCGGGCCTAAGAGGCTACGAGCAGTACGTC.

The sample holds one count of this clonotype. This rearrangement joins TRBV3-1 to TRBJ2-4; perhaps TRBD2 as D (5 bases). Trimming cost V 4 bases and J 2 bases, with 12 bases left between them. The CDR3 is 15 residues long. The germline gives CDR1 LGHDT, CDR2 YNNKEL (reference sequence). The DNA for the CDR3 is TGTGCCAGCAGCCCTCGGCCGGGAACCAAAAACATTCAGTACTTC. Protein sequence: CASSPRPGTKNIQYF.

In this sample, this clonotype turned up a few times. This sequence joins TRBV7-8 and TRBJ2-4; TRBD1 agrees at 7 bases. The CDR3 is made up of 15 amino acids. J lost 4 bases, V lost 1 base, and 4 bases had no gene match. Germline CDR1 SGHVS, CDR2 FQNEAQ. CDR3 coding DNA: TGTGCCAGCAGCTTAGTGGCAGGGGGAAAAAACATTCAGTACTTC. It yields the protein CASSLVAGGKNIQYF.

This clonotype was seen a handful of times. The chain employs TRBV29-1 and TRBJ1-1; a weak D match, TRBD1 (6 bases). V was shortened by 3 bases and J by 4 bases, with 15 bases between the two germline ends. Germline V gene sequence: CDR1 SQVTM, CDR2 ANQGSEA. The CDR3 runs 14 residues. The CDR3 loop is CSVDGDISVTEAFF. CDR3 DNA: TGCAGCGTTGATGGGGACATCTCCGTCACTGAAGCTTTCTTT. Using reference TRBV29-1 and TRBJ1-1 for the parts outside the CDR3, the full variable domain is SAVISQKPSRDICQRGTSLTIQCQVDSQVTMMFWYRQQPGQSLTLIATANQGSEATYESGFVIDKFPISRPNLTFSTLTVSNMSPEDSSIYLCSVDGDISVTEAFFGQGTRLTVV.

This clonotype appeared many times. V usage is TRBV6-2 or TRBV6-3 and J usage is TRBJ2-7; the match to TRBD1 covers 7 bases. V was pared by 5 bases and J by 6 bases, with 10 bases of the junction left unmatched. From germline, CDR1 is MNHEY and CDR2 SVGEGT. The CDR3 sequence is 14 residues long. The CDR3 loop reads CASSGDSGFAEQYF. CDR3 bases: TGTGCCAGCAGTGGGGACAGCGGTTTTGCCGAGCAGTACTTC.